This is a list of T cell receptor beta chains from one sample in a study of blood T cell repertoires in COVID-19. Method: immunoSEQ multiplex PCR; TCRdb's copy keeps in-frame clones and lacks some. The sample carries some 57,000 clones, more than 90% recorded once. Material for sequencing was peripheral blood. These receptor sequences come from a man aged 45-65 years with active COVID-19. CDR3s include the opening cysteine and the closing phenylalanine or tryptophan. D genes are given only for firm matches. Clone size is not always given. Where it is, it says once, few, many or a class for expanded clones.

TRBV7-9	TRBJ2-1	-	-	TGTGCCAGCAGCCGCGGCAGCGGGACATACAATGAGCAGTTCTTC	CASSRGSGTYNEQFF
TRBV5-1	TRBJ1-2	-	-	TGCGCCAGCAGCCAGGGCCTTAACTATGGCTACACCTTC	CASSQGLNYGYTF
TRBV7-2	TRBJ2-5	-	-	TGTGCCAGCAGCCCCCCGGAGGGTAGGTGGGAGACCCAGTACTTC	CASSPPEGRWETQYF
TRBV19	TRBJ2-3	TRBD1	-	TGTGCCAGTAGTACCCGGACAGGCTACACAGATACGCAGTATTTT	CASSTRTGYTDTQYF
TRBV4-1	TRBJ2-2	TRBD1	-	TGCGCCAGCAGCCAAGGGACAGGGAACACCGGGGAGCTGTTTTTT	CASSQGTGNTGELFF
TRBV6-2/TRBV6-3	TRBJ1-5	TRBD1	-	TGTGCCAGCAGCGACAGGGGTAATCAGCCCCAGCATTTT	CASSDRGNQPQHF
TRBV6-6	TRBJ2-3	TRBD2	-	TGTGCCAGCAGTTACTCGCTGGCGGGGGGGACAGATACGCAGTATTTT	CASSYSLAGGTDTQYF
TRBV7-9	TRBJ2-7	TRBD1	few	TGTGCCAGCACTCGGACAGGGGGCTCCTACGAGCAGTACTTC	CASTRTGGSYEQYF
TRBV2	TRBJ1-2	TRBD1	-	TGTGCCAGCACCAGGGACAGGAGTTATGGCTACACCTTC	CASTRDRSYGYTF
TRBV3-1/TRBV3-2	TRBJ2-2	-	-	TGTGCCAGCAGCCCAACAGGGAAACTAACCGGGGAGCTGTTTTTT	CASSPTGKLTGELFF
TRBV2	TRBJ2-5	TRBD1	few	TGTGCCAGCAATTGGACAGGGCAAGAGACCCAGTACTTC	CASNWTGQETQYF
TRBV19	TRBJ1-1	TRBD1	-	TGTGCCAGTAGGGACAGGAGTTTGACTGAAGCTTTCTTT	CASRDRSLTEAFF
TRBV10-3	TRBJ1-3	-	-	TGTGCCTCCCAGGGAAACTCTGGAAACACCATATATTTT	CASQGNSGNTIYF
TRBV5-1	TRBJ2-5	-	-	TGCGCCAGCAGCCCTAGGGTTGGACAGAGCCAAGAGACCCAGTACTTC	CASSPRVGQSQETQYF
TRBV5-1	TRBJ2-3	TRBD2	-	TGCGCCAGCAGCTTGGAGCGGACTAGCGCGTACACAGATACGCAGTATTTT	CASSLERTSAYTDTQYF
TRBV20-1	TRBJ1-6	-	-	TGCAGTGGTAGTGCAGGGGCTAAGAGCTCCTATAATTCACCCCTCCACTTT	CSGSAGAKSSYNSPLHF
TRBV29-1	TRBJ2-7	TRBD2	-	TGCAGCGTCCAATTAGGTAGCGGGAGATACGAGCAGTACTTC	CSVQLGSGRYEQYF
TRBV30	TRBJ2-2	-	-	TGTGCCTGGGACAGGACAAGGGGCGGGGAGCTGTTTTTT	CAWDRTRGGELFF
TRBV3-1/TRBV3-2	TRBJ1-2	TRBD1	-	TGTGCCAGCAGCCAACGTCAGGGGGCCCAGTATGGCTACACCTTC	CASSQRQGAQYGYTF
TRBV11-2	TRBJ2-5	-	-	TGTGCCAGCAGCTTAGGGTCGGGACAAGAGACCCAGTACTTC	CASSLGSGQETQYF
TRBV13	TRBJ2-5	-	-	TGTGCCAGCAGCTTAGGTTGGACGGGGCAAGAGACCCAGTACTTC	CASSLGWTGQETQYF
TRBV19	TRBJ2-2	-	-	TGTGCCAGTAGCCTAACAGGGAGGAACACCGGGGAGCTGTTTTTT	CASSLTGRNTGELFF
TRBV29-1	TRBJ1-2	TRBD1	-	TGCAGCGTTGTTGACAGGGGGTATGACTATGGCTACACCTTC	CSVVDRGYDYGYTF
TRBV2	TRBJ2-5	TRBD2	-	TGTGCCAGCAGTGAGGCTTGGTTAGCGGGGGGACGCGGAGAGACCCAGTACTTC	CASSEAWLAGGRGETQYF
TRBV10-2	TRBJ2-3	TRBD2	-	TGCGCCAGCAGTGAAGCGGGGGGATACACAGATACGCAGTATTTT	CASSEAGGYTDTQYF
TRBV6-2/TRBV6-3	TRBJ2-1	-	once	TGTGCCAGCAGTTACAGGGAAGTCGGGGGGCCCACCTACAATGAGCAGTTCTTC	CASSYREVGGPTYNEQFF
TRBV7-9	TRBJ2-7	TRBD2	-	TGTGCCAGCAGCTTATCGAGCGCGGGGGCCTACGAGCAGTACTTC	CASSLSSAGAYEQYF
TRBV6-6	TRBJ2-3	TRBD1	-	TGTGCCAGCAGCGACAGGGGTCCCACAGATACGCAGTATTTT	CASSDRGPTDTQYF
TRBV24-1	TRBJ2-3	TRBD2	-	TGTGCCACCAGTGATCGGGGACTAGCGGGCCAAGGGAGGCAGTATTTT	CATSDRGLAGQGRQYF
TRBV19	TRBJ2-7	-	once	TGTGCCAGTACCTCCTATTCGGGGGAGCAGTACTTC	CASTSYSGEQYF
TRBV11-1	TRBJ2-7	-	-	TGTGCCAGCAGCTTGCAGGGTTACGAGCAGTACTTC	CASSLQGYEQYF
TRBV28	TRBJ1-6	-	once	TGTGCCAGCAGTTTAGCCTTCCAGGGAAATAATTCACCCCTCCACTTT	CASSLAFQGNNSPLHF
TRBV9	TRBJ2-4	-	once	TGTGCCAGCAGCGTTAGGGGTGACCGCGGCATTCAGTACTTC	CASSVRGDRGIQYF
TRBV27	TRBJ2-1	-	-	TGTGCCAGCAGTTTAGTTTCGGGGTGGAATGAGCAGTTCTTC	CASSLVSGWNEQFF
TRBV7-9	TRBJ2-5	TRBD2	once	TGTGCCAGCAGCTCCATAGCGGGCCAAGAGACCCAGTACTTC	CASSSIAGQETQYF
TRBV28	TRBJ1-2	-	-	TGTGCCAGCAGCCCGTCAGGGCTAACCTATGGCTACACCTTC	CASSPSGLTYGYTF
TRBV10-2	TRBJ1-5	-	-	TGCGCCAGCAGTCGGGTAGGGTCACCAGGGTTGGGCAATCAGCCCCAGCATTTT	CASSRVGSPGLGNQPQHF
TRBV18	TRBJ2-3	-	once	TGTGCCAGCTCACCAAGTGTCTACACAGATACGCAGTATTTT	CASSPSVYTDTQYF
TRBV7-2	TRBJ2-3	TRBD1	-	TGTGCCAGCAGCTTAAGCAGGGGGCGGTTTTGGTGGGATACGCAGTATTTT	CASSLSRGRFWWDTQYF
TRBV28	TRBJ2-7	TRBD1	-	TGTGCCAGCAGGAGGACAGGACTTTCCTACGAGCAGTACTTC	CASRRTGLSYEQYF
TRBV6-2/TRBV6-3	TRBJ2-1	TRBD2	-	TGTGCCAGCAGTTACTCCCGGGGGGCCTACAATGAGCAGTTCTTC	CASSYSRGAYNEQFF
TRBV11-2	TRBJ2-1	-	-	TGTGCCAGCAGCTTAGCAGGCAATGAGCAGTTCTTC	CASSLAGNEQFF
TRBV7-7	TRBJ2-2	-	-	TGTGCCAGCAGCCGGGGACACCAGTCCACCGGGGAGCTGTTTTTT	CASSRGHQSTGELFF
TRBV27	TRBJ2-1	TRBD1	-	TGTGCCAGCAGTCCTCCCGGGACAGGGAAGGAGTTCTTC	CASSPPGTGKEFF
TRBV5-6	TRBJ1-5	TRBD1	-	TGTGCCAGCAGCCGGACAGGGGGCAATCAGCCCCAGCATTTT	CASSRTGGNQPQHF